This record looks at one TCR beta chain sequence and its context. Its antigen is unidentified. This specimen belongs to a study of OX40 agonist ivuxolimab in advanced cancers. Study context: Melanoma, hepatocellular carcinoma, head and neck or renal cell cancer occurred in dose-escalation patients. Of the participants, more than 35% had some prior anti-PD-1, anti-PD-L1 or anti-CTLA-4 therapy, which was allowed.

This table comes from immunoSEQ multiplex PCR, and its TCRdb copy is limited to in-frame clones, with some not included. Of tens of thousands of clones listed, around 80% are singletons. The germline V gene has CDR1 SEHNR and CDR2 FQNEAQ (reference sequence). V was trimmed by 2 bases and J by 2 bases, leaving 11 bases between them. The CDR3 spans 15 residues. Study-wide results and limits: Compared with others, partial responders at 0.1-3.0 mg/kg displayed clonal expansion among the lowest. The mean number of expanded clones was higher in CD8+ T cells than in CD4+.

The sample consisted of CD4+ or CD8+ T cells sorted from blood, taken in a trial of the OX40 agonist ivuxolimab. The sequence came from an adult with an advanced solid tumor such as melanoma, head and neck, liver or kidney cancer. The chain couples TRBV7-9 to TRBJ2-3; D ambiguous. The CDR3 here is CASSLSGSYTDTQYF. The CDR3 DNA is TGTGCCAGCAGCTTATCGGGCAGTTACACAGATACGCAGTATTTT.